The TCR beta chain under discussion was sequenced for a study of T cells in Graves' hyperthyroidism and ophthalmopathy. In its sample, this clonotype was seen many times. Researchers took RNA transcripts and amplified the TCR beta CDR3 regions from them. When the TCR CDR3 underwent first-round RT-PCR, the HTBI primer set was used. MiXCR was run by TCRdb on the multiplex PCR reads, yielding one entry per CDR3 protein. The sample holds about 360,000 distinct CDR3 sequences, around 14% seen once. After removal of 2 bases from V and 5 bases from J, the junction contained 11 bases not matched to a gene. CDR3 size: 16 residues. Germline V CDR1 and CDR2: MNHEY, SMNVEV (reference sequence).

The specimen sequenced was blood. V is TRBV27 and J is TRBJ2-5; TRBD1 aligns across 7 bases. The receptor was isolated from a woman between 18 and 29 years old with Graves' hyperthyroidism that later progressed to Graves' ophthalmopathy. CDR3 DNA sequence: TGTGCCAGCAGTTTAGGCTCGACAGGGCCCCGGGAGACCCAGTACTTC. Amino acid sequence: CASSLGSTGPRETQYF.